Here is one T cell receptor beta chain with its context. Its specificity is not known. The data originate from a study of post-analysis software for immune sequencing data. Overall study: Disease trajectories encompassed relapsing-remitting, secondary progressive and progressive-relapsing multiple sclerosis. Study-wide results and limits: Compared against controls, patients with multiple sclerosis displayed significantly lower normalized Chao1 diversity. With TRBV5-6, TRBV5-1 and TRBV20-1 included, a handful of TRBV segments were more frequent in patients than in controls.

Between the trimmed V and J ends, which lost 9 bases and 4 bases, there was a span of 14 bases. Germline CDR1 SSHAT, CDR2 FNYEAQ (reference sequence). CDR3 length: 13 amino acids. Tagging with unique molecular identifiers was a feature of the TCR beta cDNA libraries. The source material, roughly 0.85 to 10 million T cells, gave rise to about 520,000 cDNA molecules. TCRdb ran MiXCR on the PCR reads and lists one entry per CDR3 protein. The table includes 700,000 to 900,000 distinct CDR3 sequences, 35% to 55% detected once. Input material: blood. This sequence originates from a girl aged 10-17 years with multiple sclerosis. The chain links TRBV7-7 to TRBJ2-3; possible D gene TRBD1, 5 bases. As DNA, the CDR3 is TGTGCCAGAGGGGTCTCCCCACCAGATACGCAGTATTTT. Amino acids: CARGVSPPDTQYF.